This entry is about one T cell receptor (beta chain). Its antigen is unknown. This record comes from a study of T cell repertoires in cytomegalovirus infection. The wider study: CMV infection plus the matching HLA type was flagged by public TCR beta signatures. Overall study results and limits: Across the ex vivo response, the dominant clonotypes were HLA-C-restricted CMV-specific TCR beta clonotypes. Of the TCR beta families, the public ones yielded a cumulative frequency that identified carriers of CMV plus the relevant HLA.

TCRdb redid the calling of the reads with MiXCR, one entry per CDR3 protein. Found here are under 350,000 distinct CDR3 sequences, about a tenth of them singletons; the top ten hold around 2.5%. This CDR3 has 12 amino acids. V was clipped by 5 bases and J by 6 bases, with 11 bases between them. Looked up from germline, CDR1 is SGHDT and CDR2 is YYEEEE. This sequence originates from a human donor in good health (CMV status not recorded). Some clones in this sample may be carry-over from other donors' samples. V is TRBV5-6 and J is TRBJ1-1; D gene ambiguous. Sequencing used PBMCs. CDR3 in amino acids: CASRLAGAEAFF. The CDR3 coding sequence is TGTGCCAGCAGACTTGCGGGCGCTGAAGCTTTCTTT.